A single T cell receptor beta chain is shown here with its context. These data are taken from a study of blood T cell repertoires in COVID-19. This CDR3 is 17 amino acids long. Germline-derived CDR1 and CDR2 are SGDLS and YYNGEE. Trimming at V came to 0 bases and at J to 1 base, leaving 7 bases not matched to a gene. Clones were read by immunoSEQ multiplex PCR, and TCRdb kept only the in-frame ones, dropping some. This sample carries around 100,000 clones, over 75% of them seen once, and the ten largest clones take 5% to 5.5%. This TCR came from a man aged 45-65 years with acute or convalescent COVID-19. The chain employs TRBV9 and TRBJ1-3; 7 bases match TRBD1. Input material: peripheral blood. The CDR3 loop reads CASSVGPDRESGNTIYF. The CDR3 DNA follows: TGTGCCAGCAGCGTAGGACCCGACAGGGAATCTGGAAACACCATATATTTT.